A single T cell receptor (beta chain) is shown here with its context. What it binds is unknown. This sample was included in a study of T cells after posttransplantation cyclophosphamide. The study, taken as a whole, reports: Later post-transplant blood repertoires were often dominated by donor CD8+ memory clones. TRB clonality was highly associated with recipient CMV seropositivity and reactivation. TRB overlap between skin or GI tissue T cells and blood was limited.

Trimming removed 7 bases at V and 4 bases at J, with 21 bases between. Germline V gene data show CDR1 as LNHDA and CDR2 as SQIVND (reference sequence). CDR3 length: 16 amino acids. Produced via immunoSEQ multiplex PCR; TCRdb's table is partial and in-frame only. The table lists roughly 30,000 clones, around 90% of them singletons. The V and J genes are TRBV19 and TRBJ2-3; possible D gene TRBD2, 7 bases. The sample taken for sequencing was PBMCs. This receptor was obtained from a woman between 40 and 50 years old with a blood cancer, CMV-positive, and with a related stem cell donor. CDR3 sequence reads: CASNTRGGRRADTQYF. The CDR3 DNA sequence: TGTGCCAGTAATACCCGCGGGGGCCGCCGCGCAGATACGCAGTATTTT.